The sequence of this T cell receptor beta chain was determined in a study of T cells in Graves' hyperthyroidism and ophthalmopathy (dated by TCRdb to between 2018 and 2021). Some background on the complete study: To identify TCR V-J signatures that set the groups apart, the researchers used a discovery cohort of about a hundred patients, made up of around 40 with Graves' ophthalmopathy and 57 with stable Graves' hyperthyroidism. After sampling, hyperthyroidism patients received methimazole starting at 30 mg daily, and ophthalmopathy patients received high-dose intravenous methylprednisolone. According to the paper, TCR Vbeta CDR3 sequencing was carried out on around 140 peripheral blood samples, which came from 40 to 45 ophthalmopathy, some 73 hyperthyroidism and approximately 17 progressor patients. Thyroid tissue and blood T-cell repertoires from over 5 Graves' hyperthyroidism patients were also compared in the study. An independent validation cohort of fewer than 20 hyperthyroidism patients and more than 15 patients who later progressed to ophthalmopathy tested prospective prediction of ophthalmopathy. The approximately 97 discovery patients were randomly divided into training and test sets at a 7:3 ratio. The investigation overall reported the following: Ophthalmopathy was separated from stable hyperthyroidism by a 13 V-J signature model, with approximately 85% sensitivity and roughly 81% specificity obtained in cross-validation and 80%/75% obtained in testing. No statistical method was used to set the sample size in advance, and investigators knew the group allocation. Most expanded thyroid clonotypes (frequency above 0.001) were also detected in blood, a finding suggesting that blood repertoires may reflect thyroid immune responses. In validation, the model predicted progression to ophthalmopathy with around 71% sensitivity and approximately 72% specificity, a median of 6.5 months before onset.

Any patient with an uncontrolled infection, another autoimmune disease, pregnancy or lactation was excluded. Diagnoses were established on the basis of clinical symptoms, serum thyroxine and TRAb, thyroid ultrasound, and orbital computed tomography. Trizol reagent was used to extract total RNA, and RNA quality was then checked on an Agilent 2100 Bioanalyzer. The TCR beta CDR3 regions were amplified from RNA transcripts. A first-round RT-PCR of the TCR CDR3 used the HTBI primer set with the Qiagen OneStep RT-PCR kit. Libraries were constructed in a second round of multiplex PCR, after which size selection and purification were carried out. The libraries were sequenced on an Illumina HiSeq2000 using paired-end 100 bp reads. The paper's processing steps were these. SOAPnuke was used to process the raw data, removing reads that contained adapters or uncalled bases, had a mean Phred below 15, or lacked an exact match to the constant primer or identifier. High-quality paired reads were merged with COPE v1.2.5, and unique nucleotide sequences were defined as clonotypes. MiTCR v1.1 was used to align the clonotypes against IMGT TRBV, TRBD and TRBJ reference segments. The analysis included only V-J combinations with a frequency above 0.0001, which together covered 99.2% of the repertoires. The TCS score was defined as the ratio of F50 (clonal expansion) to E x V (chaos), calculated using BLOSUM62-based TCRdist between CDR3 peptides within each V-J. Welch's t-statistics and random forest reduced 500 to 550 V-J features to 13, which were used in a naive Bayes classifier (R e1071). The Morisita-Horn index was used to measure how similar the thyroid and blood repertoires were. TCRdb handled the public reads itself, with Q25 trimming in fastp and clone calling in MiXCR, and kept productive beta chains. Each entry is one CDR3 protein sequence, shown with its most common DNA and genes. The V and J calls and clone size are TCRdb's, not the authors'. Recorded for this sample are 500,000 to 600,000 distinct CDR3 sequences; 35% to 55% of them occurred a single time. About 20% of the sample belongs to the ten largest clones.

The germline V gene encodes CDR1 GTSNPN and CDR2 SVGIG (reference sequence). V lost 0 bases and J lost 4 bases; the stretch between them is 7 bases long. The CDR3 is 12 residues long, counting both termini. The DNA shown is the 36-base CDR3, in frame from base 1. On this clonotype: Its cognate antigen has yet to be identified. This may arise from a read error, as a much more abundant clone is one base away. The CDR3 ends on some other residue instead of the conserved phenylalanine or tryptophan, so this is likely a read error.

The chain couples TRBV30 to TRBJ2-7, with no confident D gene call. This sequence was found in an adult woman with Graves' disease, either hyperthyroidism or ophthalmopathy (not recorded which). Sequenced material: peripheral blood or thyroid tissue (not recorded which). For the CDR3, the sequence is CAWSVSGYEQYL. The DNA sequence is given as TGTGCCTGGAGTGTATCCGGGTACGAGCAGTACCTC.